These 7 T cell receptor beta chains were sequenced from one sample in a study of blood T cell repertoires in COVID-19. Assay: immunoSEQ multiplex PCR; the TCRdb copy retains only in-frame clones and omits some. Of some 490,000 clones detected, around nine tenths appear once; the ten largest clones hold 6.5% to 9.5%. What was sequenced was PBMCs or T cells enriched from blood (not recorded which). These receptors were taken from a woman aged 55-70 years who had recovered from COVID-19.

The chain has TRBV7-6 and TRBJ1-1, with a weak D call TRBD1 (6 bases). Trimming pared 4 bases from V and 6 bases from J, leaving 12 bases between. This CDR3 is 13 amino acids long. The germline V gene encodes CDR1 SGHVS and CDR2 FNYEAQ. CDR3 amino acids: CASSSRGISEAFF. In DNA form, the CDR3 reads TGTGCCAGCAGCTCCAGGGGTATCTCTGAAGCTTTCTTT. The full variable domain, in which reference TRBV7-6 and TRBJ1-1 provide the parts outside the CDR3, is GAGVSQSPRYKVTKRGQDVALRCDPISGHVSLYWYRQALGQGPEFLTYFNYEAQQDKSGLPNDRFSAERPEGSISTLTIQRTEQRDSAMYRCASSSRGISEAFFGQGTRLTVV.

The rearrangement links TRBV19 to TRBJ1-1; TRBD1 might be the D (5 bases). This CDR3 has 14 residues. CDR1 is LNHDA and CDR2 is SQIVND in the germline V gene (reference sequence). With 7 bases removed from V and 3 bases from J, the gap between germline ends came to 15 bases. CDR3 bases: TGTGCCAGTACCCCTCGCGCAGGGCACACTGAAGCTTTCTTT. This codes for CASTPRAGHTEAFF.

The chain combines TRBV10-1 with TRBJ1-6; D not certain. Germline V lookup: CDR1 WNHNN, CDR2 SYGVQD (reference sequence). This CDR3 contains 18 residues. V lost 2 bases and J 0 bases, leaving 14 bases between the germline ends. The CDR3 protein is CASSEVRGISSYNSPLHF. CDR3 bases: TGCGCCAGCAGTGAGGTCAGAGGGATTAGCTCCTATAATTCACCCCTCCACTTT.

V is TRBV6-5 and J is TRBJ2-1; 10 nucleotides align to TRBD2. The CDR3 length is 15 residues. V dropped 2 bases and J dropped 5; count of bases not matched to a gene: 3. The germline gives CDR1 MNHEY, CDR2 SVGAGI. The CDR3 loop reads CASSYPGLADNEQFF. CDR3 nucleotides: TGTGCCAGCAGTTACCCCGGACTAGCGGACAATGAGCAGTTCTTC.

The chain couples TRBV7-8 to TRBJ1-1, with D perhaps matching TRBD1 (6 bases). This CDR3 region has 15 residues. The germline V gene has CDR1 SGHVS and CDR2 FQNEAQ. With 4 bases removed from V and 1 base from J, the gap between germline ends came to 13 bases. The DNA for the CDR3 is TGTGCCAGCAGCTCGGATGTGACAGGGAACACTGAAGCTTTCTTT. Amino acid sequence: CASSSDVTGNTEAFF.

The chain is built from TRBV2 and TRBJ1-5; D might be TRBD1 (6 bases). The length of the CDR3 is 13 residues. V lost 4 bases and J lost 5, with 9 bases in between. Germline CDR1 and CDR2: SNHLY and FYNNEI. The CDR3 here is CASSVNRDQPQHF. The DNA of the CDR3 is TGTGCCAGCAGTGTTAACAGGGATCAGCCCCAGCATTTT.

J is TRBJ2-1 and V is TRBV19; 11 nucleotides match TRBD2. The germline gives CDR1 LNHDA, CDR2 SQIVND (reference sequence). The CDR3 is 16 residues long. V lost 9 bases, J lost 4 bases, and 11 bases stayed unmatched. As DNA, the CDR3 is TGTGCCAGCGAAGATAGCGGGGGGGCCAGGTACAATGAGCAGTTCTTC. This encodes CASEDSGGARYNEQFF.